What follows are 19 T cell receptor beta chains derived from one specimen sequenced in a study of blood T cell repertoires in COVID-19. Sequencing was performed with immunoSEQ multiplex PCR; in TCRdb, only in-frame clones are kept and a portion is missing. The sample yields about 170,000 clones, around 80% seen once. The specimen sequenced was peripheral blood. The source of these receptors is a woman in her 70s who had recovered from COVID-19.

The rearrangement uses TRBV6-2 or TRBV6-3 and TRBJ2-1; TRBD2 matches at 11 bases. Germline assignment: CDR1 MNHEY and CDR2 SVGEGT. The junction had 8 bases not matched to a gene; V was cut back by 2 bases and J by 2 bases. The CDR3 sequence is 18 residues long. CDR3 sequence reads: CASSYPPTSGTPYNEQFF. The CDR3 DNA is TGTGCCAGCAGTTACCCACCGACTAGCGGGACGCCCTACAATGAGCAGTTCTTC.

This sequence joins TRBV4-2 and TRBJ2-2; 8 bases match TRBD2. Trimming cost V 1 base and J 5 bases; bases outside gene matches: 12. Germline V CDR1 and CDR2: LGHNA, YNFKEQ. This CDR3 is 18 amino acids long. CDR3: CASSQVSAGGPKTGELFF. DNA for the CDR3: TGTGCCAGCAGCCAAGTTTCGGCGGGAGGTCCAAAAACCGGGGAGCTGTTTTTT.

The CDR3 nucleotides are TGTGCCATCAGTGGTCCCGGCAGGCGGGGCGGCCAGAACACTGAAGCTTTCTTT. This translates into CAISGPGRRGGQNTEAFF. V and J are TRBV10-3 and TRBJ1-1, with a possible D match to TRBD1 (5 bases). Trimming removed 4 bases at V and 1 base at J, with 22 bases between. From germline, CDR1 is ENHRY and CDR2 SYGVKD. The CDR3 is made up of 18 amino acids.

The chain carries TRBV2 and TRBJ2-7; no clear D. From germline, CDR1 is SNHLY and CDR2 FYNNEI. The V and J ends lost 3 bases and 3 bases respectively, with 6 bases between them. The CDR3 covers 12 residues. The CDR3 reads CASSDGYYEQYF. The CDR3 region has the DNA TGTGCCAGCAGTGACGGGTACTACGAGCAGTACTTC. Based on the CDR3 plus reference TRBV2 and TRBJ2-7, the full variable domain is EPEVTQTPSHQVTQMGQEVILRCVPISNHLYFYWYRQILGQKVEFLVSFYNNEISEKSEIFDDQFSVERPDGSNFTLKIRSTKLEDSAMYFCASSDGYYEQYFGPGTRLTVT.

This clone was counted between two and nine times. The gene calls are TRBV3-1 (or the pseudogene TRBV3-2) and TRBJ2-2, with TRBD2 identical over 9 bases. Germline lookup yields CDR1 LGHDT and CDR2 YNNKEL (reference sequence). The CDR3 runs 15 residues. Germline trimming cut 8 bases from V and 0 bases from J; bases unmatched to any gene: 4. CDR3 loop: CASCLAGSNTGELFF. The CDR3 DNA follows: TGTGCCAGCTGTCTAGCGGGATCGAACACCGGGGAGCTGTTTTTT.

The V and J genes are TRBV15 and TRBJ2-1, with no clear D. The CDR3 has 15 amino acids. Germline V gene lookup returns CDR1 LNHNV and CDR2 YYDKDF (reference sequence). Trimming pared 3 bases from V and 4 bases from J, leaving 13 bases between. CDR3 DNA: TGTGCCACCAGCAGGGGCCAACGCGCGTACAATGAGCAGTTCTTC. It codes for CATSRGQRAYNEQFF.

The J gene is TRBJ2-1, the V gene TRBV3-1 (or the pseudogene TRBV3-2); no reliable D call. CDR3 length: 11 amino acids. Per germline, CDR1 LGHDT and CDR2 YNNKEL (reference sequence). V lost 1 base and J 12 bases, leaving 7 bases between the germline ends. The CDR3 bases are TGTGCCAGCAGCCAAGGGCCCCCGCAGTTCTTC. It codes for CASSQGPPQFF.

The chain links TRBV29-1 to TRBJ2-1, with D possibly matching TRBD2 (5 bases). This CDR3 is 13 amino acids long. V lost 7 bases to trimming and J lost 3 bases, with 13 bases between them. The V gene's germline CDR1 is SQVTM and CDR2 ANQGSEA. This CDR3 reads CSAGMSHYNEQFF. The CDR3 nucleotides are TGCAGCGCCGGGATGTCCCACTACAATGAGCAGTTCTTC.

V usage is TRBV19 and J usage is TRBJ2-3; the match to TRBD2 covers 8 bases. V lost 7 bases, J lost 5 bases, and 14 bases stayed unmatched. CDR3 length equals 16 residues. The germline V gene encodes CDR1 LNHDA and CDR2 SQIVND (reference sequence). CDR3 in DNA: TGTGCCAGTAACCGGAACGGGAGGGCCTCTGTAGATACGCAGTATTTT. Its translation is CASNRNGRASVDTQYF.

CDR3: CASMLLGGVGEQYF. CDR3 nucleotides: TGTGCCAGCATGCTTCTCGGGGGGGTCGGCGAGCAGTACTTC. The V gene is TRBV2, the J gene TRBJ2-7; TRBD2 matches at 8 bases. Germline V lookup: CDR1 SNHLY, CDR2 FYNNEI. J was trimmed by 6 bases and V by 7 bases; bases with no gene match: 11. The CDR3 consists of 14 residues.

The chain uses TRBV15 and TRBJ2-5, with 9 bases that match TRBD2. The CDR3 covers 17 residues. From germline, CDR1 is LNHNV and CDR2 YYDKDF (reference sequence). The V and J ends lost 1 base and 5 bases, in that order; junction bases with no gene match: 11. The CDR3 loop reads CATSRAALAGAAETQYF. The CDR3 region has the DNA TGTGCCACCAGCAGAGCCGCATTAGCGGGAGCGGCGGAGACCCAGTACTTC. Combining the CDR3 with reference TRBV15 and TRBJ2-5 gives the whole variable domain DAMVIQNPRYQVTQFGKPVTLSCSQTLNHNVMYWYQQKSSQAPKLLFHYYDKDFNNEADTPDNFQSRRPNTSFCFLDIRSPGLGDTAMYLCATSRAALAGAAETQYFGPGTRLLVL.

This sequence joins TRBV4-2 and TRBJ1-1, with D unclear. CDR1 LGHNA and CDR2 YNFKEQ come from the germline V gene. V lost 0 bases and J lost 2, with 7 bases in between. This CDR3 contains 14 residues. CDR3: CASSQDPGNTEAFF. In nucleotides, the CDR3 is TGTGCCAGCAGCCAAGACCCGGGAAACACTGAAGCTTTCTTT.

V usage is TRBV19 and J usage is TRBJ1-2; 8 bases are a match to TRBD1. The germline V gene encodes CDR1 LNHDA and CDR2 SQIVND (reference sequence). This CDR3 is built from 14 residues. V shed 4 bases, J shed 8 bases, and the junction held 9 bases outside the gene matches. The CDR3 nucleotides are TGTGCCAGTAGTACCCTGACAGGGGCCTGGGGCTACACCTTC. It yields the protein CASSTLTGAWGYTF. The whole variable domain, remainder taken from reference TRBV19 and TRBJ1-2, is DGGITQSPKYLFRKEGQNVTLSCEQNLNHDAMYWYRQDPGQGLRLIYYSQIVNDFQKGDIAEGYSVSREKKESFPLTVTSAQKNPTAFYLCASSTLTGAWGYTFGSGTRLTVV.

The rearrangement uses TRBV5-4 and TRBJ1-3, with 10 bases that match TRBD1. Losses at the gene ends were 4 bases for V and 8 bases for J; bases not matched to a gene: 3. Germline CDR1 and CDR2: SGHNT and YYREEE (reference sequence). CDR3 length: 13 amino acids. As DNA, the CDR3 is TGTGCCAGCAGCCACGGGACAGGGGACACCATATATTTT. Protein product: CASSHGTGDTIYF.

The sample holds a few counts of this clone. In DNA, the CDR3 is TGTGCCAGCAGTTGGGCCCCGGGACTAGTTACCTACGAGCAGTACTTC. Translation gives CASSWAPGLVTYEQYF. The chain is built from TRBV27 and TRBJ2-7; 8 positions match TRBD2. The germline V gene has CDR1 MNHEY and CDR2 SMNVEV (reference sequence). The CDR3 is 16 residues long. V lost 4 bases to trimming and J lost 2 bases; unmatched junction nucleotides: 10.

This clone was picked up one time. V and J are TRBV10-3 and TRBJ1-2; 7 nucleotides line up with TRBD1. From germline, CDR1 is ENHRY and CDR2 SYGVKD. CDR3 size: 14 residues. V shed 8 bases, J shed 5 bases, and the junction held 11 bases outside the gene matches. This chain's CDR3 is CAIQTGWWPYGYTF. CDR3 bases: TGTGCCATCCAGACAGGGTGGTGGCCATATGGCTACACCTTC.

The chain links TRBV29-1 to TRBJ2-1, with 12 bases matching TRBD2. Per the germline V gene, CDR1 is SQVTM and CDR2 is ANQGSEA. V gave up 8 bases and J gave up 8 bases; unmatched junction bases: 7. This CDR3 contains 13 residues. CDR3 loop: CSLEASGRDEQFF. The CDR3, as DNA: TGCAGCCTGGAGGCTAGCGGGAGGGATGAGCAGTTCTTC.

This clone has more than one count but fewer than ten. The chain has TRBV3-1 (or the pseudogene TRBV3-2) and TRBJ1-5, with D possibly being TRBD1 (5 bases). Trimming cost V 3 bases and J 5 bases, with 17 bases left between them. The CDR3 contains 16 residues. CDR1 is LGHDT, CDR2 YNNKEL, per germline (reference sequence). CDR3 sequence: CASSHSRQGRYQPQHF. In DNA, the CDR3 is TGTGCCAGCAGCCACTCGCGGCAGGGAAGGTATCAGCCCCAGCATTTT.

The V and J genes are TRBV30 and TRBJ1-2, with D hard to call. The CDR3 has 11 residues. V shed 3 bases and J shed 2 bases, with 4 bases lying between them. The V gene's germline CDR1 is GTSNPN and CDR2 SVGIG (reference sequence). CDR3 region: CAWRQNYGYTF. CDR3 nucleotide sequence: TGTGCCTGGAGGCAGAACTATGGCTACACCTTC. Full variable domain (remainder filled in from reference TRBV30 and TRBJ1-2): SQTIHQWPATLVQPVGSPLSLECTVEGTSNPNLYWYRQAAGRGLQLLFYSVGIGQISSEVPQNLSASRPQDRQFILSSKKLLLSDSGFYLCAWRQNYGYTFGSGTRLTVV.